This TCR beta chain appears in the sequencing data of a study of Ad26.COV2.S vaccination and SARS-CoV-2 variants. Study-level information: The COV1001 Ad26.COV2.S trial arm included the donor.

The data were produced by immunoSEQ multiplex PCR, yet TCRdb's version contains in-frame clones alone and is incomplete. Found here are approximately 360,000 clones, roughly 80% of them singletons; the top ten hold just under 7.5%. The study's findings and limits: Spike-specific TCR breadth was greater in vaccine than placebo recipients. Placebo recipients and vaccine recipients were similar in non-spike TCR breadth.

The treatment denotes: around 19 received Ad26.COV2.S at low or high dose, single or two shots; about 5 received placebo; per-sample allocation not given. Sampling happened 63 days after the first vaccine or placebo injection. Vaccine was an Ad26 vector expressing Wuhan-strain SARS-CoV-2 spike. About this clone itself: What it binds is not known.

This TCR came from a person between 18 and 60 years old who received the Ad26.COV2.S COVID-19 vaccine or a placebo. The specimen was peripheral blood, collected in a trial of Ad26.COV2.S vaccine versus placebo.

The CDR3 reads CASSLVASGPYF. The CDR3 nucleotides read TGTGCCAGCAGCTTAGTGGCTAGCGGGCCCTACTTC. V usage is TRBV7-9 and J usage is TRBJ2-5, with 8 positions matching TRBD2. Trimming took 1 base from V and 14 from J; bases not matched to a gene: 6. The CDR3 consists of 12 residues. Per the germline V gene, CDR1 is SEHNR and CDR2 is FQNEAQ (reference sequence).